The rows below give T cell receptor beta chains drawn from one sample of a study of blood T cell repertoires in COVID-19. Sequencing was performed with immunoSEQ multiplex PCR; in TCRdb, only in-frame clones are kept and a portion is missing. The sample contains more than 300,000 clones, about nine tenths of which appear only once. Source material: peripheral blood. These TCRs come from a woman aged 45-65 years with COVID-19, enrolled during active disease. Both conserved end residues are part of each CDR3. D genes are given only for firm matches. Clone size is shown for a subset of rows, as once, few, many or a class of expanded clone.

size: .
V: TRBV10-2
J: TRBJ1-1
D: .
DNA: TGCGCCAGCAGTGGTCTTGGGGGCGAGTCTTTCTTT
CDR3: CASSGLGGESFF

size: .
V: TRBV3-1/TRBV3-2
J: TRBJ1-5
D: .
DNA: TGTGCCAGCAGCTCAGGGGGCAATCAGCCCCAGCATTTT
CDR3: CASSSGGNQPQHF

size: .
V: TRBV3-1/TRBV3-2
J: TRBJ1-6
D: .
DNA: TGTGCCAGCAGCCGGAGGGCGCGGACGGCCTATAATTCACCCCTCCACTTT
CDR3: CASSRRARTAYNSPLHF

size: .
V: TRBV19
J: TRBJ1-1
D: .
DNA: TGTGCCAGTAGCCAGGACAGGAACACTGAAGCTTTCTTT
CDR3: CASSQDRNTEAFF

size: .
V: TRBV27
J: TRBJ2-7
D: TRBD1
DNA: TGTGCCAGCAGTTTACCACCGCGAAACGGACAGGCGGGCGAGCAGTACTTC
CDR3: CASSLPPRNGQAGEQYF

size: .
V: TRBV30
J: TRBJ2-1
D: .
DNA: TGTGCTAACTTAGGAGTATACAATGAGCAGTTCTTC
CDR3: CANLGVYNEQFF

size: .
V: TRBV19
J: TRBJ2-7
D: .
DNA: TGTGCCAGTAGTATAGGATTGGGAGGTGTCTACGAGCAGTACTTC
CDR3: CASSIGLGGVYEQYF

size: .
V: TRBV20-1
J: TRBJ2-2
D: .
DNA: TGCAGTGCTATGGAGGCCGGGGAGCTGTTTTTT
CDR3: CSAMEAGELFF

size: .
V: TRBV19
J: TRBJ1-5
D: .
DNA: TGTGCCAGTAGGCTGTCATGGGGACAAGTTAGCAATCAGCCCCAGCATTTT
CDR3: CASRLSWGQVSNQPQHF

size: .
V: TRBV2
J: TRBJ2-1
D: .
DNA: TGTGCCAGCAGTGAAGACGGGCTTCACAGGGCGGGTGAGCAGTTCTTC
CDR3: CASSEDGLHRAGEQFF

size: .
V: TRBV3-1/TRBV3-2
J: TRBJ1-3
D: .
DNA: TGTGCCAGCAGCCCGCAGGGTTTGCTCTCTGGAAACACCATATATTTT
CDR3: CASSPQGLLSGNTIYF

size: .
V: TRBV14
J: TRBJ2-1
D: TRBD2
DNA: TGTGCCAGCAGCCAGGGGACTAGCGAGCAGTTCTTC
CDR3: CASSQGTSEQFF

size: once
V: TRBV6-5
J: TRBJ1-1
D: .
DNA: TGTGCCACCAAACGTAGGGAGGGAACTGAAGCTTTCTTT
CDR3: CATKRREGTEAFF

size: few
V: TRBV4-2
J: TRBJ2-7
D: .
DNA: TGTGCCAGCAGCCAAGATAATCCCTACGAGCAGTACTTC
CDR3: CASSQDNPYEQYF

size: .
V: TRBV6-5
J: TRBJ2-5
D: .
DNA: TGTGCCAGTTTCGCCCAGGGTACGGAGACCCAGTACTTC
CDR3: CASFAQGTETQYF

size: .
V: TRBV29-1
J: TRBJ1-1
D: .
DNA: TGCAGCGCCCTAAGCGGGGCGGATGAAGCTTTCTTT
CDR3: CSALSGADEAFF

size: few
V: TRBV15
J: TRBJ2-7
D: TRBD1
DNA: TGTGCCACCAGCAGAGATAGAGGCGACGGACAGGTCCCTTACGAGCAGTACTTC
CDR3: CATSRDRGDGQVPYEQYF

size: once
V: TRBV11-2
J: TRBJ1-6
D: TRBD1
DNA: TGTGCCAGCAGCTTGACAGGGAGCTCCTATAATTCACCCCTCCACTTT
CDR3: CASSLTGSSYNSPLHF

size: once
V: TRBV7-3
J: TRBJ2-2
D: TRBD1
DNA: TGTGCCAGCACCTTACCCGGGACAGGGAGTCCCGGGGAGCTGTTTTTT
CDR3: CASTLPGTGSPGELFF

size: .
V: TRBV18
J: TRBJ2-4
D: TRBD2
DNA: TGTGCCAGCTCATCGACTAGCGGGGTAGCCAAAAACATTCAGTACTTC
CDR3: CASSSTSGVAKNIQYF

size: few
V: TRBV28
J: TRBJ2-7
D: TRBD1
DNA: TGTGCCAGCAGGACGACAGGGGCATCCTACGAGCAGTACTTC
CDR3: CASRTTGASYEQYF

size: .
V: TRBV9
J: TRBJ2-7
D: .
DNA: TGTGCCAGCAGTAGGGAGGCTACCTACGAGCAGTACTTC
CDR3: CASSREATYEQYF

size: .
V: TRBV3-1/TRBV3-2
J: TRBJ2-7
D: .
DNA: TGTGCCAGCAGCATCGGTGTGGAGGACGAGCAGTACTTC
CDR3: CASSIGVEDEQYF

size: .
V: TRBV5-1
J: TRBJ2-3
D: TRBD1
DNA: TGCGCCAGCAGCTTGCCGGGACAGGGGAGTGTAGATACGCAGTATTTT
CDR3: CASSLPGQGSVDTQYF

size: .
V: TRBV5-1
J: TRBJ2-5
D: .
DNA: TGCGCCAGCAGCTTCTCTCAAGAGACCCAGTACTTC
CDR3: CASSFSQETQYF

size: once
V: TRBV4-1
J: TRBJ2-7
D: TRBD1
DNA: TGCGCCAGCAGCCCTACTGCCGGGACAGGGACCTACGAGCAGTACTTC
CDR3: CASSPTAGTGTYEQYF

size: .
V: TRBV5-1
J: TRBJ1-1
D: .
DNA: TGCGCCAGCAGCTTCGAGGGTGCCACTGAAGCTTTCTTT
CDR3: CASSFEGATEAFF

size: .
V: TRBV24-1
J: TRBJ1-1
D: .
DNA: TGTTGCCAGGGGAACACTGAAGCTTTCTTT
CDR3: CCQGNTEAFF

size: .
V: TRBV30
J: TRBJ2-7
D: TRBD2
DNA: TGTGCCTGGAGTGTGGGGGGAGGGTTGGATCACGAGCAGTACTTC
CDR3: CAWSVGGGLDHEQYF

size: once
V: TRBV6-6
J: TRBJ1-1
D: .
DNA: TGTGCCAGCAGTTACGGGAACCGAGGGGCTTTCTTT
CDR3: CASSYGNRGAFF

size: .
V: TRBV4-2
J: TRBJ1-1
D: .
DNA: TGTGCCAGCAGCCAAGCCGGGGGGGGCACTGAAGCTTTCTTT
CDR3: CASSQAGGGTEAFF

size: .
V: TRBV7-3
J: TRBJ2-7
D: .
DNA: TGTGCCAGCAGCTCGGCCAGCGGCCCCTACGAGCAGTACTTC
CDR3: CASSSASGPYEQYF

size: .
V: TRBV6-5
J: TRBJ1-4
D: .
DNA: TGTGCCAGCGGGGGGGGGCAGGGAAAACTGTTTTTT
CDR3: CASGGGQGKLFF

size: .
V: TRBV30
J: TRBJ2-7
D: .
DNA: TGTGCCTGGGGGCGGAACTTATATTCCTACGAGCAGTACTTC
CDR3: CAWGRNLYSYEQYF

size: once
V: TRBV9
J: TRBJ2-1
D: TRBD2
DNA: TGTGCCAGCAGCGTCGGGACTAGCGGACACAATGAGCAGTTCTTC
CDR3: CASSVGTSGHNEQFF

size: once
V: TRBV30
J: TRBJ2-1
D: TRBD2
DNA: TGTGCCTGGGCTAGCGGGAGCTTCAATGAGCAGTTCTTC
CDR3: CAWASGSFNEQFF

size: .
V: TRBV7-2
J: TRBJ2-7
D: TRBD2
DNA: TGTGCCAGCAGCTCAAGGACTAGCGGGAGAGGGGAGCAGTACTTC
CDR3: CASSSRTSGRGEQYF